These 6 T cell receptor beta chains were sequenced from one sample in a study of T cell responses to AZD1222 COVID-19 vaccine. The method was immunoSEQ multiplex PCR; TCRdb's version includes in-frame clones alone and lacks a portion of them. The data show some 150,000 clones, about nine tenths seen once. The input for sequencing was peripheral blood, taken on day 0 of MenACWY control vaccination. Source of these receptors: an adult in good health.

The rearrangement uses TRBV6-1 and TRBJ2-3, with D unresolved. Germline assignment: CDR1 MNHNS and CDR2 SASEGT. The CDR3 runs 12 residues. V was trimmed by 2 bases and J by 5 bases, leaving 5 bases between them. The CDR3 DNA reads TGTGCCAGCAGTGAATTTGGAGATACGCAGTATTTT. It encodes CASSEFGDTQYF.

This clone was counted a single time. This chain joins TRBV5-4 and TRBJ2-1, with 14 bases matching TRBD2. This CDR3 has 16 residues. Germline V lookup: CDR1 SGHNT, CDR2 YYREEE (reference sequence). V shed 4 bases and J 2 bases; nucleotides not matched to a gene: 2. In DNA form, the CDR3 reads TGTGCCAGCAGCACGGGACTAGCGGGGGCCTACAATGAGCAGTTCTTC. It translates to CASSTGLAGAYNEQFF.

The chain recombines TRBV7-2 with TRBJ2-2; D is perhaps TRBD2 (6 bases). CDR3 length: 15 residues. The V gene's germline CDR1 is SGHTA and CDR2 FQGNSA. V was shortened by 5 bases and J by 6 bases, with 16 bases between the two germline ends. The CDR3 bases are TGTGCCAGCAGCCCAAGCGGAGGGAGCGCCGGGGAGCTGTTTTTT. Its translation: CASSPSGGSAGELFF.

The CDR3 loop reads CASSKDRQETQYF. CDR3 in DNA: TGTGCCAGCAGCAAGGACCGGCAAGAGACCCAGTACTTC. The chain joins TRBV5-6 to TRBJ2-5; D not certain. CDR1 is SGHDT and CDR2 is YYEEEE in the germline V gene. CDR3 size: 13 residues. Deletions cut 4 bases from V and 2 bases from J, with 9 bases between.

In DNA, the CDR3 is TGTGCCAGCAGCCAAGATCTCAGGGATAACTATGGCTACACCTTC. Encoded protein: CASSQDLRDNYGYTF. The rearrangement uses TRBV4-2 and TRBJ1-2; a possible D gene is TRBD1 (5 bases). CDR1 is LGHNA, CDR2 YNFKEQ, per germline. CDR3 length: 15 residues. Trimming left V 0 bases short and J 1 base short, with 9 bases between.

The chain carries TRBV3-1 (or the pseudogene TRBV3-2) and TRBJ2-7; D is perhaps TRBD1 (6 bases). The CDR3 runs to 17 residues. Germline V gene lookup returns CDR1 LGHDT and CDR2 YNNKEL (reference sequence). Between the trimmed V and J ends, which lost 1 base and 9 bases, there was a span of 25 bases. In nucleotides, the CDR3 is TGTGCCAGCAGCCAAGGTCACGTGTCCGTTGGGACACCGAGGCAGTACTTC. It yields the protein CASSQGHVSVGTPRQYF.